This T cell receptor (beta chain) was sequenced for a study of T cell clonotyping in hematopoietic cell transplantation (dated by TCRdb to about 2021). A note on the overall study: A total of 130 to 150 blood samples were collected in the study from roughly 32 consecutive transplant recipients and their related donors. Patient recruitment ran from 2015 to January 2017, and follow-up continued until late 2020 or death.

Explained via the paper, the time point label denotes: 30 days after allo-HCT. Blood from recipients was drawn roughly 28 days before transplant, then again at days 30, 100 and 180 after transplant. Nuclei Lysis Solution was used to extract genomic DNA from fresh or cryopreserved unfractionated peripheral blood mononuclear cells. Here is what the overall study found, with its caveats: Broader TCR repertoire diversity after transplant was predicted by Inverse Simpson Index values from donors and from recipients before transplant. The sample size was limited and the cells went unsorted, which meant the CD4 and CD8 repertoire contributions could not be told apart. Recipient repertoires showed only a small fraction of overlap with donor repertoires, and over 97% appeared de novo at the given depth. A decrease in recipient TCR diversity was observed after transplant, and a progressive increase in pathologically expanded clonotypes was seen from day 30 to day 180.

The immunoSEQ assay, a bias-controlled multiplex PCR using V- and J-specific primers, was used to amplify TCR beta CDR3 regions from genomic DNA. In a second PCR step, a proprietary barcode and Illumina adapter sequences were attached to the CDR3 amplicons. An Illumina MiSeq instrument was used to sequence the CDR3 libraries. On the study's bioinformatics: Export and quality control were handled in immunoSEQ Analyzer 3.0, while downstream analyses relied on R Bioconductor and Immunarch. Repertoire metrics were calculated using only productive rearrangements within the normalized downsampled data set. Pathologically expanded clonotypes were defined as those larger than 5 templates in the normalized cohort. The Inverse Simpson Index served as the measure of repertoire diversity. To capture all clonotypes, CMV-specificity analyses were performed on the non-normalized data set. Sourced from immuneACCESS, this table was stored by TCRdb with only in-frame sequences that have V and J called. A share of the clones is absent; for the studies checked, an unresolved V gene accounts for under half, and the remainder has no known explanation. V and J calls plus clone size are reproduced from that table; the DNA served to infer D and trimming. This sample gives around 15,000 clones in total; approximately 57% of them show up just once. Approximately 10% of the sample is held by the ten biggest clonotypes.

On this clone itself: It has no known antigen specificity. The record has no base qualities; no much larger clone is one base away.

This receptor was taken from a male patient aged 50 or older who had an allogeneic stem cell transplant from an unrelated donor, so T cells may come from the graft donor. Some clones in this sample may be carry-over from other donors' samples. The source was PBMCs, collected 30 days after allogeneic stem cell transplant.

For the CDR3, the sequence is CASSSRVAIYF. The bases are TGTGCCAGTAGTAGCCGAGTCGCCATATATTTT. Recombination connected TRBV19 to TRBJ1-3; the D gene identity is not certain. V lost 4 bases and J lost 11 bases; the stretch between them is 9 bases long. Inclusive of the bounding cysteine and phenylalanine, the CDR3 is 11 residues long. Only the CDR3 DNA stays, 33 bases, in frame from base 1. The germline V gene (reference sequence) supplies CDR1 LNHDA and CDR2 SQIVND.